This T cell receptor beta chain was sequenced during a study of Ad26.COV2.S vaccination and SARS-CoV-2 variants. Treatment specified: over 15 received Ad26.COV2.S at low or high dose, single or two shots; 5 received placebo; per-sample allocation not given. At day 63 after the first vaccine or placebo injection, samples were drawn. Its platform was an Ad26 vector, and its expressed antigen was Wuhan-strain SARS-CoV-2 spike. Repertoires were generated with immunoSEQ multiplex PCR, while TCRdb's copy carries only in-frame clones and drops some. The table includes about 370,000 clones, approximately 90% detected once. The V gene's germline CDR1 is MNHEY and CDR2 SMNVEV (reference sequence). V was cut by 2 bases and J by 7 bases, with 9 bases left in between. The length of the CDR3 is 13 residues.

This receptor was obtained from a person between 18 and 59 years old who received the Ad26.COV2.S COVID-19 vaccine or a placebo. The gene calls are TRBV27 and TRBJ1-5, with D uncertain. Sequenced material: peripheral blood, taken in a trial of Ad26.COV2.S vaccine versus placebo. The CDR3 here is CASSLGGLQPQHF. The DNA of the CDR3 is TGTGCCAGCAGTTTAGGAGGGCTCCAGCCCCAGCATTTT.